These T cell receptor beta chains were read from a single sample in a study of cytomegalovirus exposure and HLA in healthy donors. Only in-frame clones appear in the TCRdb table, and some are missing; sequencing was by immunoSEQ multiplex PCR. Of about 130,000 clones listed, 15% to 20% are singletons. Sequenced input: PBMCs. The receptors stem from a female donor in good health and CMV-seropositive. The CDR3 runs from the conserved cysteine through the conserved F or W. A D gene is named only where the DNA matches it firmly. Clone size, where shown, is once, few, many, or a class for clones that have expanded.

cdr3_nt: TGTGCCAGCAGCCGCGGGACTAGCGGGACCTACGAGCAGTACTTC
cdr3_aa: CASSRGTSGTYEQYF
d_call: TRBD2
clone_size: NA
j_call: TRBJ2-7
v_call: TRBV14

cdr3_nt: TGCGCCAGCAGCCAAGATTGGAGCGGGGTAAGAGATACGCAGTATTTT
cdr3_aa: CASSQDWSGVRDTQYF
d_call: TRBD2
clone_size: NA
j_call: TRBJ2-3
v_call: TRBV4-3

cdr3_nt: TGTGCCTGGAGTGGATCCTTGAGGAACACTGAAGCTTTCTTT
cdr3_aa: CAWSGSLRNTEAFF
d_call: NA
clone_size: few
j_call: TRBJ1-1
v_call: TRBV30

cdr3_nt: TGTGCCAGCAGATCCGACAGTTACTATGGCTACACCTTC
cdr3_aa: CASRSDSYYGYTF
d_call: NA
clone_size: NA
j_call: TRBJ1-2
v_call: TRBV27

cdr3_nt: TGTGCCAGCAGCTCGACAGGGCGCAAGGAGCAGTACTTC
cdr3_aa: CASSSTGRKEQYF
d_call: TRBD1
clone_size: NA
j_call: TRBJ2-7
v_call: TRBV11-1

cdr3_nt: TGTGCAAGCAGCCCGCAGGGGACGAACCAGCATTTT
cdr3_aa: CASSPQGTNQHF
d_call: NA
clone_size: NA
j_call: TRBJ1-5
v_call: TRBV6-1

cdr3_nt: TGCGCCAGCAGCTTGGCCAGTCAGAACACTGAAGCTTTCTTT
cdr3_aa: CASSLASQNTEAFF
d_call: NA
clone_size: few
j_call: TRBJ1-1
v_call: TRBV5-1

cdr3_nt: TGTGCCAGCAGCCTACAGGGGCCCATTAGGGAGCCCCAGCATTTT
cdr3_aa: CASSLQGPIREPQHF
d_call: NA
clone_size: NA
j_call: TRBJ1-5
v_call: TRBV21-1

cdr3_nt: TGCAGCGTCGGGACAGGGCTGTCGCTAGAGACCCAGTACTTC
cdr3_aa: CSVGTGLSLETQYF
d_call: TRBD1
clone_size: NA
j_call: TRBJ2-5
v_call: TRBV29-1

cdr3_nt: TGTGCCAGCAGCTTTGAGAGCGGGAGTGGTTCAAACATTCAGTACTTC
cdr3_aa: CASSFESGSGSNIQYF
d_call: TRBD2
clone_size: few
j_call: TRBJ2-4
v_call: TRBV7-2

cdr3_nt: TGTGCCAGCAGCATGACAGGGGTGGGGTTCGAGCAGTACTTC
cdr3_aa: CASSMTGVGFEQYF
d_call: TRBD1
clone_size: NA
j_call: TRBJ2-7
v_call: TRBV5-4

cdr3_nt: TGTGCCAGCAGCCCACAGGGAATGAACACTGAAGCTTTCTTT
cdr3_aa: CASSPQGMNTEAFF
d_call: NA
clone_size: few
j_call: TRBJ1-1
v_call: TRBV4-2

cdr3_nt: TGTGCCAGCAGCTCCACTTTTCGCGGCCCCTCCTACGAGCAGTACTTC
cdr3_aa: CASSSTFRGPSYEQYF
d_call: NA
clone_size: NA
j_call: TRBJ2-7
v_call: TRBV13

cdr3_nt: TGTGCCAGCAGCCTTTCTCTCTCGGACAGGGTAACTGAAGCTTTCTTT
cdr3_aa: CASSLSLSDRVTEAFF
d_call: TRBD1
clone_size: few
j_call: TRBJ1-1
v_call: TRBV9